The 23 T cell receptor beta chains reported below all come from one sample, sequenced in a study of blood T cells in healthy people across ages. A J-beta primer mix and a sample-barcoded 5' primer were used in a second PCR of roughly 6 to 12 cycles. MiXCR, run by TCRdb on the 5' RACE reads, gives a single entry per CDR3 protein. In the table there are fewer than 1,000,000 distinct CDR3 sequences, about 42% of which are singletons. The source material was blood. All receptors come from a man older than 75 in good health.

The chain combines TRBV5-1 with TRBJ2-5; 7 nucleotides agree with TRBD1. The germline V gene has CDR1 SGHRS and CDR2 YFSETQ. The CDR3 extends over 15 amino acids. V shed 3 bases, J shed 2 bases, and the junction held 7 bases outside the gene matches. The CDR3 nucleotides are TGCGCCAGCAGCTCAACCCCAGGGGGACAAGAGACCCAGTACTTC. It encodes CASSSTPGGQETQYF. The full variable domain, with the rest looked up from reference TRBV5-1 and TRBJ2-5, is KAGVTQTPRYLIKTRGQQVTLSCSPISGHRSVSWYQQTPGQGLQFLFEYFSETQRNKGNFPGRFSGRQFSNSRSEMNVSTLELGDSALYLCASSSTPGGQETQYFGPGTRLLVL.

The chain has TRBV29-1 and TRBJ2-7, with TRBD1 identical over 7 bases. Per the germline V gene, CDR1 is SQVTM and CDR2 is ANQGSEA. With 6 bases clipped from V and 0 bases from J, the junction kept 8 bases outside the gene matches. This CDR3 contains 14 residues. The CDR3 is CSVAGTESSYEQYF. The CDR3 bases are TGCAGCGTAGCCGGGACAGAGAGCTCCTACGAGCAGTACTTC.

A single count supports this clonotype. The chain uses TRBV12-3 or TRBV12-4 and TRBJ2-5, with 9 bases identical to TRBD2. CDR3 length: 14 amino acids. J gave up 4 bases and V 6 bases, and 6 bases lay outside the gene matches. For the CDR3, the DNA is TGTGCCAGCAGCCAAGCGGGAGGTTCAGAGACCCAGTACTTC. Protein sequence: CASSQAGGSETQYF.

The chain employs TRBV9 and TRBJ2-5; TRBD2 might be the D (5 bases). V lost 5 bases and J 4 bases, leaving 12 bases between the germline ends. Germline CDR1 and CDR2: SGDLS and YYNGEE. The CDR3 runs to 13 residues. The CDR3 sequence: CASRPMGRETQYF. For the CDR3, the DNA is TGTGCCAGCAGACCTATGGGGAGAGAGACCCAGTACTTC.

This rearrangement joins TRBV4-1 to TRBJ1-2, with TRBD1 as a possible D gene (6 bases). The germline gives CDR1 MGHRA, CDR2 YSYEKL. V was cut by 1 base and J by 4 bases, with 16 bases left in between. The CDR3 is 16 residues long. For the CDR3, the DNA is TGCGCCAGCAGCCAAGGAAGGGACATAGTCGTCTATGGCTACACCTTC. Translating it yields CASSQGRDIVVYGYTF.

This clonotype was observed a handful of times. This sequence joins TRBV5-6 and TRBJ1-2; 9 bases align to TRBD1. After removal of 4 bases from V and 3 bases from J, the junction contained 7 bases not matched to a gene. The CDR3 loop spans 15 amino acids. Germline CDR1 and CDR2: SGHDT and YYEEEE. The CDR3 reads CASSPRWTGDYGYTF. The CDR3 coding sequence is TGTGCCAGCAGCCCCAGGTGGACAGGGGACTATGGCTACACCTTC.

This clonotype has more than one count but fewer than ten. The chain couples TRBV20-1 to TRBJ2-3, with D unresolved. The CDR3 totals 12 residues. V was shortened by 8 bases and J by 2 bases, with 11 bases between the two germline ends. Looked up from germline, CDR1 is DFQATT and CDR2 is SNEGSKA (reference sequence). The CDR3 DNA reads as TGCAGTCCCTTACGCGACACAGATACGCAGTATTTT. This codes for CSPLRDTDTQYF.

The rearrangement joins TRBV29-1 to TRBJ2-7, with D unresolved. The ends were cut back, 2 bases at V and 3 bases at J, with 8 bases in the middle. Germline loops: CDR1 SQVTM, CDR2 ANQGSEA. This CDR3 comprises 12 residues. The CDR3 DNA reads as TGCAGCGTTGAATACATGGGCTACGAGCAGTACTTC. This encodes CSVEYMGYEQYF.

This clonotype came up a few times. The chain is built from TRBV20-1 and TRBJ2-1, with D possibly being TRBD2 (6 bases). V lost 7 bases and J lost 2, with 18 bases in between. Germline CDR1 is DFQATT and CDR2 is SNEGSKA (reference sequence). The CDR3 runs 15 residues. CDR3 protein: CSVRRTAGTYNEQFF. In DNA, the CDR3 is TGCAGTGTACGTAGAACTGCGGGAACCTACAATGAGCAGTTCTTC.

This clonotype was picked up a small number of times. The rearrangement joins TRBV7-9 to TRBJ1-5; D perhaps matches TRBD1 (6 bases). The CDR3 consists of 16 residues. V shed 3 bases and J shed 1 base, with 13 bases lying between them. Germline CDR1 reads SEHNR; CDR2 reads FQNEAQ (reference sequence). CDR3 bases: TGTGCCAGCAGCTTCTCCGGGACACGGAGCAATCAGCCCCAGCATTTT. Translated: CASSFSGTRSNQPQHF.

This clonotype came up once. An end of the junction does not agree with germline; a read error may underlie this. The V call is TRBV20-1, the J call TRBJ2-1, with TRBD1 matching over 9 bases. From germline, CDR1 is DFQATT and CDR2 SNEGSKA (reference sequence). The CDR3 consists of 15 residues. In nucleotides, the CDR3 is TGCAATGCTAGAAGCCAGGGACAGGGCTACAATGAGCAGTTCTTC. Encoded protein: CNARSQGQGYNEQFF.

Only a few counts were recorded for this clonotype. The chain carries TRBV10-3 and TRBJ2-3; TRBD1 matches at 8 bases. The V gene's germline CDR1 is ENHRY and CDR2 SYGVKD. J was trimmed by 3 bases and V by 6 bases; bases with no gene match: 8. The CDR3 totals 15 residues. The CDR3 sequence: CAIRNFGQGTDTQYF. CDR3 DNA sequence: TGTGCCATCAGGAACTTCGGACAGGGAACAGATACGCAGTATTTT.

This rearrangement joins TRBV9 to TRBJ2-7; 14 nucleotides line up with TRBD2. Germline CDR1 is SGDLS and CDR2 is YYNGEE. Trimming removed 2 bases from V and 7 bases from J; junction bases left unmatched: 14. The CDR3 is 18 residues long. CDR3 loop: CASSVYSGTSGSMGEQYF. DNA of the CDR3: TGTGCCAGCAGCGTCTACTCCGGGACTAGCGGGAGTATGGGTGAGCAGTACTTC.

In its sample, this clonotype was seen a few times. The V and J genes are TRBV10-3 and TRBJ1-4, with D tentatively TRBD1 (5 bases). V was trimmed by 10 bases and J by 3 bases, leaving 15 bases between them. The germline V gene encodes CDR1 ENHRY and CDR2 SYGVKD. The CDR3 contains 14 residues. For the CDR3, the DNA is TGTGCCACTTCCCCGGGGGACGCTAATGAAAAACTGTTTTTT. Translated, it gives CATSPGDANEKLFF.

The gene calls are TRBV10-3 and TRBJ2-1; 7 bases are a match to TRBD1. V lost 6 bases to trimming and J lost 0 bases; unmatched junction nucleotides: 8. CDR3 length: 16 amino acids. Germline assignment: CDR1 ENHRY and CDR2 SYGVKD. The CDR3 sequence: CAIREQGSGSYNEQFF. DNA for the CDR3: TGTGCCATCAGGGAACAGGGGTCCGGCTCCTACAATGAGCAGTTCTTC.

The chain links TRBV20-1 to TRBJ1-1; possible D gene TRBD1, 6 bases. The V end was cut by 4 bases, the J end by 7 bases, with 19 bases between. The germline V gene has CDR1 DFQATT and CDR2 SNEGSKA (reference sequence). This CDR3 has 14 residues. The CDR3 bases are TGCAGTGCTATGGGGGGCGCTTCGATACGTGAAGCTTTCTTT. Translating it yields CSAMGGASIREAFF.

This clonotype was seen ten or more times. The rearrangement uses TRBV7-2 and TRBJ2-1, with TRBD2 matching over 7 bases. The CDR3 consists of 17 residues. Trimming cost V 4 bases and J 6 bases; bases outside gene matches: 15. Looked up from germline, CDR1 is SGHTA and CDR2 is FQGNSA. The CDR3 loop reads CASSWYLGGGPGNEQFF. CDR3 DNA: TGTGCCAGCAGCTGGTACCTGGGGGGAGGGCCGGGCAATGAGCAGTTCTTC.

In its sample, this clonotype was seen once. The chain has TRBV29-1 and TRBJ2-7, with 7 bases identical to TRBD1. This CDR3 has 12 residues. Germline V CDR1 and CDR2: SQVTM, ANQGSEA. Trimming removed 6 bases from V and 6 bases from J; junction bases left unmatched: 8. Here the CDR3 DNA reads TGCAGCGTCGGTACAGGGGACGGCGAGCAGTACTTC. This encodes CSVGTGDGEQYF.

The chain uses TRBV20-1 and TRBJ2-7, with TRBD1 matching over 7 bases. Germline CDR1 is DFQATT and CDR2 is SNEGSKA (reference sequence). J was trimmed by 1 base and V by 6 bases; bases with no gene match: 9. The CDR3 has 14 amino acids. The CDR3 loop reads CSAYRDSISYEQYF. The CDR3 coding sequence is TGCAGTGCCTACCGGGACAGCATATCCTACGAGCAGTACTTC.

This clonotype occurred many times. This chain joins TRBV9 and TRBJ1-6, with D hard to call. V lost 3 bases and J lost 8, with 12 bases in between. This CDR3 has 14 amino acids. The germline CDR1 and CDR2 sequences are SGDLS and YYNGEE. CDR3 coding DNA: TGTGCCAGCAGCGCCACGGGTATGGATTCACCCCTCCACTTT. Amino acids: CASSATGMDSPLHF.

This clonotype was counted between two and nine times. The V call is TRBV27, the J call TRBJ1-2; TRBD1 aligns across 7 bases. Per the germline V gene, CDR1 is MNHEY and CDR2 is SMNVEV (reference sequence). Trimming removed 4 bases from V and 7 bases from J; junction bases left unmatched: 12. This CDR3 is built from 15 residues. CDR3 bases: TGTGCCAGCAGTTCAAAGACAGGGCCAGGGGGTGGCTACACCTTC. The encoded protein is CASSSKTGPGGGYTF.

Ten or more counts support this clonotype. The chain joins TRBV6-1 to TRBJ1-4; unclear D gene. Germline V gene data show CDR1 as MNHNS and CDR2 as SASEGT. The CDR3 has 15 residues. V shed 5 bases and J shed 8 bases, with 18 bases lying between them. The CDR3, as DNA: TGTGCCAGCAGTCGACTGGTCATCGGAGGGGAAAAACTGTTTTTT. Encoded protein: CASSRLVIGGEKLFF.

The genes are TRBV28 and TRBJ1-5; no firm D call. Germline V CDR1 and CDR2: MDHEN, SYDVKM. The CDR3 contains 12 residues. V was trimmed by 7 bases and J by 6 bases, leaving 10 bases between them. This CDR3 reads CASNQRGQPQHF. The CDR3 DNA follows: TGTGCCAGCAATCAGAGAGGTCAGCCCCAGCATTTT.